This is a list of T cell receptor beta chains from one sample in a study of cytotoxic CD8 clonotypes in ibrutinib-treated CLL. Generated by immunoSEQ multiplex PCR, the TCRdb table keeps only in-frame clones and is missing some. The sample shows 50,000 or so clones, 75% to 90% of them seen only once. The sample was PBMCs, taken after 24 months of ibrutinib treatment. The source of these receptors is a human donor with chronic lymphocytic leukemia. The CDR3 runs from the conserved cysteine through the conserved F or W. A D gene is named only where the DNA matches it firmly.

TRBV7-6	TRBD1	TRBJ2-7	CASSLGQLEYYEQYF
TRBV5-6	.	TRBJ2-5	CASSTGTEEYF
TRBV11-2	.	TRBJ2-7	CASSPQGREFEQYF
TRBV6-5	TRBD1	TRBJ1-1	CASGEGAWTEAFF
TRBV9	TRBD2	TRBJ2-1	CASSVELADYNEQFF
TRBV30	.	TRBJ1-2	CAWSQNLGYTF
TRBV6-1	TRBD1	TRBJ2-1	CASRDRGEHEQFF
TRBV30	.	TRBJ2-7	CAWTTLPSYEQYF
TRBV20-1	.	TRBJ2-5	CSARAQETQYF
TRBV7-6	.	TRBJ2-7	CASSPGTGSYEQYF
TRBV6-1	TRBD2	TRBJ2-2	CASSALAVKNTGELFF
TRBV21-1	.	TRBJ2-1	CASSNHGTSGRRRSYNEQFF
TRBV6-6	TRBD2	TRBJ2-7	CASTGTSGYEQYF
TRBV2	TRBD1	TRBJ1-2	CASSADRGSAVGYTF
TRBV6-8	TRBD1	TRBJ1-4	CASRPRGQGASGEKLFF
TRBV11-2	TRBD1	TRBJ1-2	CASSLDQGAAYGYTF
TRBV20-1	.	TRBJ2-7	CSAYETPRQYF
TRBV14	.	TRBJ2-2	CASSQVGRGALNTGELFF
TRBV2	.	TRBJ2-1	CASSGDSSTEQFF
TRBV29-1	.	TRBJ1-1	CSVGGGDTEAFF
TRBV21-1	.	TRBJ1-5	CASSYTGGASNQPQHF
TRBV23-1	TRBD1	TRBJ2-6	CASSPPSLDRESSGANVLTF
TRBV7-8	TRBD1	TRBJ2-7	CASSGTGRGEQYF
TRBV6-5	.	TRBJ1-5	CASSYSQNQPQHF
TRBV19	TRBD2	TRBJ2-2	CASSWGTSGTGELFF
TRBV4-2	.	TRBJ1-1	CASSQLGKRDTEAFF
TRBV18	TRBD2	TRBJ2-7	CASSPPGVSGSVYEQYF
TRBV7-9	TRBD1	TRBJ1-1	CASSFYVIRTGGYTEAFF
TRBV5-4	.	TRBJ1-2	CASRPVTHNYGYTF
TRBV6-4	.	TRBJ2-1	CASSDSNTYNEQFF
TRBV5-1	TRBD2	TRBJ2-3	CASYREGRADTQYF
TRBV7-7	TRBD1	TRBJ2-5	CASSLTGGDYQETQYF
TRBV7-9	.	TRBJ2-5	CASSLGGRGETQYF
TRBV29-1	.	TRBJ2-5	CSVEKQGFRQETQYF
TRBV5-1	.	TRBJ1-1	CASSLDNWNTEAFF
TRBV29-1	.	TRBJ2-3	CSVEVTDTQYF
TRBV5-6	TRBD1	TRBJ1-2	CASTITHPRDRVGYTF
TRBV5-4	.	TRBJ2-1	CASSSNSGSRGNEQFF
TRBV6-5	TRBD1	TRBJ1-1	CASSYYRGSDTEAFF
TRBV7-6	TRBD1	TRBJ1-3	CASSPPGQGSGNTIYF
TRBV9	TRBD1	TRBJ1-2	CASSVEGTVLRDGYTF
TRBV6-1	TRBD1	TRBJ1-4	CASSPRTGNEKLFF
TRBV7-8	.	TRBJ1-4	CASSLVGSGTNEKLFF
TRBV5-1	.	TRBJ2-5	CASSLTGPQETQYF
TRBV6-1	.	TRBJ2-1	CASYRDGPYNEQFF
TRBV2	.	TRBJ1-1	CAITRGENTEAFF
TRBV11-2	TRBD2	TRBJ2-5	CASSLDGAGGETQYF
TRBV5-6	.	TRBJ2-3	CASSSGLLNADTQYF
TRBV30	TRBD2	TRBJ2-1	CAWSVIGAGGSEQFF
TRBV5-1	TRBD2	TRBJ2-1	CASSLLIAGGLDEQFF